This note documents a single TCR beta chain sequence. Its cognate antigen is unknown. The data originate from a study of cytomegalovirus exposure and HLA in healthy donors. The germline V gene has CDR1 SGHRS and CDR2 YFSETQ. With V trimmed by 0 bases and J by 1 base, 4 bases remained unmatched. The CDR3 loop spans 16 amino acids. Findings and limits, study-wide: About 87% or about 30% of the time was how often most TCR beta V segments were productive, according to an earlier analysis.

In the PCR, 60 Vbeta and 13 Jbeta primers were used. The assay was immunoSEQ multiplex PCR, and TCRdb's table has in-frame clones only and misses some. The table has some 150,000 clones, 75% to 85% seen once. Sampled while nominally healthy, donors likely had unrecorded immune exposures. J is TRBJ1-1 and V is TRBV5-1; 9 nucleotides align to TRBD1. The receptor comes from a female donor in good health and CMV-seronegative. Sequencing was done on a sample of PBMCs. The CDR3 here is CASSLGTGARNTEAFF. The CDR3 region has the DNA TGCGCCAGCAGCTTGGGGACAGGGGCTCGGAACACTGAAGCTTTCTTT.